These 20 T cell receptor beta chains came from one sample sequenced in a study of shared clonotypes between healthy human individuals. Profiling relied on immunoSEQ multiplex PCR, and the TCRdb table lists in-frame clones only, not all of them. The sample shows about 680,000 clones, about 91% of them seen only once. Naive CD8 cells lacked CD45RO, underwent positive selection for CCR7 and left out terminally differentiated effector memory CD45RA+ cells. The sequencing sample was made of naive CD8+ T cells sorted from blood. These receptors all stem from a man aged 25 to 40 in good health.

CDR3 region: CASSYNRLSGNTIYF. DNA of the CDR3: TGTGCCAGCAGTTATAACCGGCTCTCTGGAAACACCATATATTTT. This rearrangement joins TRBV6-5 to TRBJ1-3; no clear D gene. V was cut by 3 bases and J by 0 bases, with 9 bases left in between. CDR1 is MNHEY and CDR2 is SVGAGI in the germline V gene. CDR3 size: 15 residues.

The rearrangement links TRBV6-1 to TRBJ2-2, with 9 bases aligning to TRBD1. V gave up 1 base and J gave up 3 bases; unmatched junction bases: 12. Germline V gene lookup returns CDR1 MNHNS and CDR2 SASEGT. The CDR3 is made up of 19 amino acids. As DNA, the CDR3 is TGTGCCAGCAGTGAAGATCCGGGACAGGGAGGTTGGGACACCGGGGAGCTGTTTTTT. This codes for CASSEDPGQGGWDTGELFF.

The rearrangement uses TRBV5-6 and TRBJ2-7; D is unresolved. The CDR3 length is 12 residues. V was clipped by 4 bases and J by 2 bases, with 7 bases between them. The V gene's germline CDR1 is SGHDT and CDR2 YYEEEE. CDR3 DNA sequence: TGTGCCAGCAGCGGAGTCCCCTACGAGCAGTACTTC. Residues: CASSGVPYEQYF. Supplemented by reference TRBV5-6 and TRBJ2-7, the full variable domain reads DAGVTQSPTHLIKTRGQQVTLRCSPKSGHDTVSWYQQALGQGPQFIFQYYEEEERQRGNFPDRFSGHQFPNYSSELNVNALLLGDSALYLCASSGVPYEQYFGPGTRLTVT.

This clone showed up just once. The chain is built from TRBV27 and TRBJ2-1; D might be TRBD1 or TRBD2, each matching 5 bases. V shed 7 bases and J shed 5 bases, with 12 bases lying between them. The germline V gene has CDR1 MNHEY and CDR2 SMNVEV (reference sequence). This CDR3 region has 13 residues. Written as DNA, the CDR3 is TGTGCCAGCACCTCCCCGGGGCACAATGAGCAGTTCTTC. Amino acids: CASTSPGHNEQFF.

This clone was seen only once. The chain uses TRBV15 and TRBJ2-7, with 8 bases matching TRBD2. CDR1 and CDR2 from the germline V gene are LNHNV and YYDKDF (reference sequence). J was trimmed by 2 bases and V by 6 bases; bases with no gene match: 3. This CDR3 comprises 13 residues. The CDR3: CATSSGIAYEQYF. In DNA form, the CDR3 reads TGTGCCACCAGTAGCGGGATCGCCTACGAGCAGTACTTC.

This rearrangement joins TRBV28 to TRBJ1-5; no reliable D call. This CDR3 spans 15 amino acids. Germline assignment: CDR1 MDHEN and CDR2 SYDVKM. V lost 3 bases and J 1 base, leaving 10 bases between the germline ends. CDR3 coding DNA: TGTGCCAGCAGTTTTCTTGCGCCGAGCAATCAGCCCCAGCATTTT. Translation gives CASSFLAPSNQPQHF.

The chain recombines TRBV4-1 with TRBJ2-1; D remains unclear. CDR3 size: 13 residues. CDR1 is MGHRA and CDR2 is YSYEKL in the germline V gene. The V gene lost 2 bases and the J gene lost 3 bases, with 5 bases spanning the gap. This CDR3 reads CASSQPNYNEQFF. CDR3 sequence (DNA): TGCGCCAGCAGCCAACCAAACTACAATGAGCAGTTCTTC.

This chain connects TRBV7-9 to TRBJ2-7; 7 bases align to TRBD2. Germline V gene sequence: CDR1 SEHNR, CDR2 FQNEAQ (reference sequence). Trimming removed 1 base from V and 4 bases from J; junction bases left unmatched: 4. The CDR3 extends over 14 amino acids. DNA of the CDR3: TGTGCCAGCAGCTTAGGTAGGGGAGGGTACGAGCAGTACTTC. This encodes CASSLGRGGYEQYF.

This chain uses TRBV10-3 with TRBJ2-2, with unresolved D. The germline V gene has CDR1 ENHRY and CDR2 SYGVKD. Trimming removed 3 bases from V and 4 bases from J, with 15 bases in between. There are 16 residues in the CDR3. In nucleotides, the CDR3 is TGTGCCATCAGTGAAGAAATTTGGGCCACCACCGGGGAGCTGTTTTTT. Amino acid sequence: CAISEEIWATTGELFF.

The V gene is TRBV6-1, the J gene TRBJ2-3, with D hard to call. V lost 7 bases and J lost 4, with 12 bases in between. Germline assignment: CDR1 MNHNS and CDR2 SASEGT. The CDR3 contains 13 residues. CDR3 region: CASTETASDTQYF. CDR3 in DNA: TGTGCCAGCACAGAAACAGCGTCAGATACGCAGTATTTT.

The chain employs TRBV9 and TRBJ1-2; the D gene is possibly TRBD1 (5 bases). CDR3 length: 20 amino acids. Germline CDR1 is SGDLS and CDR2 is YYNGEE. Trimming removed 0 bases from V and 5 bases from J, with 29 bases in between. CDR3 sequence reads: CASSVGRSQHSDSPLYGYTF. CDR3 DNA: TGTGCCAGCAGCGTAGGCCGATCTCAACATTCAGACAGCCCTCTATATGGCTACACCTTC. Supplemented by reference TRBV9 and TRBJ1-2, the full variable domain reads DSGVTQTPKHLITATGQRVTLRCSPRSGDLSVYWYQQSLDQGLQFLIQYYNGEERAKGNILERFSAQQFPDLHSELNLSSLELGDSALYFCASSVGRSQHSDSPLYGYTFGSGTRLTVV.

The chain has TRBV13 and TRBJ2-7, with 14 bases matching TRBD2. J lost 1 base, V lost 5 bases, and 13 bases had no gene match. This CDR3 has 19 amino acids. In germline, CDR1 is PRHDT, CDR2 FYEKMQ (reference sequence). CDR3 nucleotide sequence: TGTGCCAGCAGCCCCGGACTGACTAGCGGGAGGGCCGGGTCCTACGAGCAGTACTTC. This encodes CASSPGLTSGRAGSYEQYF.

This sequence joins TRBV19 and TRBJ2-3, with TRBD2 as a possible D gene (5 bases). The germline V gene has CDR1 LNHDA and CDR2 SQIVND (reference sequence). Trimming took 0 bases from V and 0 from J, leaving 13 bases between them. This CDR3 region has 17 residues. CDR3 in DNA: TGTGCCAGTAGTATAGACTCCACATGGACTAGCACAGATACGCAGTATTTT. Protein sequence: CASSIDSTWTSTDTQYF. The variable domain in full, completed from reference TRBV19 and TRBJ2-3, reads DGGITQSPKYLFRKEGQNVTLSCEQNLNHDAMYWYRQDPGQGLRLIYYSQIVNDFQKGDIAEGYSVSREKKESFPLTVTSAQKNPTAFYLCASSIDSTWTSTDTQYFGPGTRLTVL.

In its sample, this clone was seen many times. The sample contains more than one DNA sequence encoding this CDR3. The chain joins TRBV7-9 to TRBJ2-7; D is ambiguous. V dropped 1 base and J dropped 2 bases, with 3 bases sitting between them. This CDR3 is built from 12 residues. Germline assignment: CDR1 SEHNR and CDR2 FQNEAQ (reference sequence). The CDR3 sequence: CASSLGTYEQYF. The CDR3 nucleotides read TGTGCCAGCAGCTTAGGGACCTACGAGCAGTACTTC.

The CDR3: CSAQGESTYEQYF. CDR3 sequence (DNA): TGCAGCGCCCAAGGAGAATCAACCTACGAGCAGTACTTC. The chain employs TRBV29-1 and TRBJ2-7; D gene uncertain. The CDR3 length is 13 residues. The germline V gene has CDR1 SQVTM and CDR2 ANQGSEA. V gave up 7 bases and J gave up 2 bases, with 15 bases separating them.

The chain carries TRBV9 and TRBJ2-1, with D possibly being TRBD1 (5 bases). This CDR3 contains 15 residues. V dropped 2 bases and J dropped 9 bases, with 18 bases sitting between them. Per the germline V gene, CDR1 is SGDLS and CDR2 is YYNGEE. The CDR3 loop reads CASSVEGAPNSEQFF. DNA of the CDR3: TGTGCCAGCAGCGTTGAAGGGGCGCCTAACAGTGAGCAGTTCTTC.

Turning to this clone: Other DNA sequences in this specimen translate into the identical CDR3. This chain links TRBV27 with TRBJ2-1; 9 positions agree with TRBD2. CDR3 length: 15 amino acids. The J segment lost 3 bases and the V segment lost 2 bases, leaving 2 bases of the junction unmatched. Germline-derived CDR1 and CDR2 are MNHEY and SMNVEV (reference sequence). Here the CDR3 reads CASSLAGGSYNEQFF. CDR3 nucleotides: TGTGCCAGCAGTTTAGCGGGAGGGAGCTACAATGAGCAGTTCTTC.

The chain carries TRBV21-1 and TRBJ1-5; the table assigns TRBD1, which was not confirmed against the DNA. TRBV21-1 is a listed pseudogene. This CDR3 contains 20 residues. The CDR3 here is CATPGQQSHSYEVGNQPQHF. DNA for the CDR3: TGTGCCACTCCGGGACAGCAATCTCATTCTTACGAGGTAGGTAATCAGCCCCAGCATTTT.

This clone was picked up one time. V gene TRBV7-6 combines with J gene TRBJ2-7; 8 positions match TRBD2. The CDR3 runs 16 residues. V shed 3 bases, J shed 4 bases, and the junction held 11 bases outside the gene matches. Per the germline V gene, CDR1 is SGHVS and CDR2 is FNYEAQ. The CDR3 DNA sequence: TGTGCCAGCAGCTTGGGCGCCGGGACTAGGAGTTACGAGCAGTACTTC. Translated, it gives CASSLGAGTRSYEQYF. Complete variable domain (other parts from reference TRBV7-6 and TRBJ2-7): GAGVSQSPRYKVTKRGQDVALRCDPISGHVSLYWYRQALGQGPEFLTYFNYEAQQDKSGLPNDRFSAERPEGSISTLTIQRTEQRDSAMYRCASSLGAGTRSYEQYFGPGTRLTVT.

The genes are TRBV5-1 and TRBJ2-6; 9 bases align to TRBD1. With V trimmed by 2 bases and J by 1 base, 7 bases remained unmatched. Looked up from germline, CDR1 is SGHRS and CDR2 is YFSETQ. This CDR3 spans 18 amino acids. CDR3 protein: CASSFLQGAPSGANVLTF. The DNA of the CDR3 is TGCGCCAGCAGCTTTTTACAGGGGGCGCCGTCTGGGGCCAACGTCCTGACTTTC.